A single count supports the clone carrying this T cell receptor (beta chain). The antigen is unknown. This CDR3 has 14 residues. Germline CDR1 MNHNS, CDR2 SASEGT. With 5 bases removed from V and 0 bases from J, the gap between germline ends came to 11 bases. Patients had blood sampled at baseline and again on cycle 4 day 1 and cycle 7 day 1. The data originate from a study of OX40 agonist ivuxolimab in advanced cancers. About the research overall: The mean age was approximately 60 years, ranging from about 23 to 85, with over 70% of participants male.

Only in-frame clones appear in the TCRdb table, and some are missing; sequencing was by immunoSEQ multiplex PCR. The table has 30,000 to 45,000 clones, over 60% seen once. Study conclusions and caveats: In general, CD8+ T cells held more expanded clones than CD4+ did, on average.

The rearrangement joins TRBV6-1 to TRBJ2-7, with D possibly being TRBD1 (6 bases). The TCR originated in an adult with an advanced solid tumor such as melanoma, head and neck, liver or kidney cancer. The sample here was CD4+ or CD8+ T cells sorted from blood, taken in a trial of the OX40 agonist ivuxolimab. The CDR3 nucleotides are TGTGCCAGCAGTTGGCGGACAGACTCCTACGAGCAGTACTTC. Residues: CASSWRTDSYEQYF.